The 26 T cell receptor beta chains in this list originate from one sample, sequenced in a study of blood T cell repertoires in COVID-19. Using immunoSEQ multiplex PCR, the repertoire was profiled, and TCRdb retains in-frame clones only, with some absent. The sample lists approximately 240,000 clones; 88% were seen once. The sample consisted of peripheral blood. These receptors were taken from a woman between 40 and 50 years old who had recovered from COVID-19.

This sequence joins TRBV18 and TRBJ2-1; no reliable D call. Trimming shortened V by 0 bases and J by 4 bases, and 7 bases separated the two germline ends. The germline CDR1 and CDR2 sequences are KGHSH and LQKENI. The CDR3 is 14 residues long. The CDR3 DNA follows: TGTGCCAGCTCACCACCCCAGATATACAATGAGCAGTTCTTC. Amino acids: CASSPPQIYNEQFF.

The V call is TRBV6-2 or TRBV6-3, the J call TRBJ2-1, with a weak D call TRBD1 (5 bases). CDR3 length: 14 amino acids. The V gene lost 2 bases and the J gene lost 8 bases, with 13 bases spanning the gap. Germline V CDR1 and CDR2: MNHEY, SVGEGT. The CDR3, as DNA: TGTGCCAGCAGTTACCCCCCCAGGGCCCATGAGCAGTTCTTC. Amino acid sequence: CASSYPPRAHEQFF.

The CDR3 coding sequence is TGTGCCAGCAGCCGATCACCGCAGGGGCTAAATTCACCCCTCCACTTT. Its translation: CASSRSPQGLNSPLHF. The J gene is TRBJ1-6, the V gene TRBV3-1 (or the pseudogene TRBV3-2), with a possible D match to TRBD1 (6 bases). CDR3 length equals 16 residues. CDR1 LGHDT and CDR2 YNNKEL come from the germline V gene (reference sequence). Trimming left V 4 bases short and J 7 bases short, with 17 bases between.

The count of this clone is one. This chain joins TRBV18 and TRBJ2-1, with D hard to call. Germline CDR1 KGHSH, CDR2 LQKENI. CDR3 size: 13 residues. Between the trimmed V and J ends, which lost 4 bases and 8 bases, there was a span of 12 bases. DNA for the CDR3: TGTGCCAGCTCACTAGTGAGTATCCATGAGCAGTTCTTC. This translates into CASSLVSIHEQFF.

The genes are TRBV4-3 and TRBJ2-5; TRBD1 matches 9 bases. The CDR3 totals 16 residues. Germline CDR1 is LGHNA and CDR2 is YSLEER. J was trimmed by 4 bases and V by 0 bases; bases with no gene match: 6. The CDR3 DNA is TGCGCCAGCAGCCAAGACCCCGACAGGGGGGCAGAGACCCAGTACTTC. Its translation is CASSQDPDRGAETQYF.

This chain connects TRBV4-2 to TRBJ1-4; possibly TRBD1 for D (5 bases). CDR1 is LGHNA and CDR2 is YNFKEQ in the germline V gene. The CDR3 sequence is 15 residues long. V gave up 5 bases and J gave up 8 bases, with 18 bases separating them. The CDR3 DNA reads TGTGCCAGCAGCAAGGAATTGCAGGGTCGCGAAAAACTGTTTTTT. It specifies CASSKELQGREKLFF.

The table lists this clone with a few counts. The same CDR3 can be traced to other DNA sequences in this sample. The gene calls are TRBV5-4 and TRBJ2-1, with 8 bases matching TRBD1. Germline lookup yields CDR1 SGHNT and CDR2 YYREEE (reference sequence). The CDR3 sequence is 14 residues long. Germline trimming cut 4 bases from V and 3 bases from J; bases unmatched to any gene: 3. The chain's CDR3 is CASSLGQGYNEQFF. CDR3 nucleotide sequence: TGTGCCAGCAGCCTCGGACAGGGCTACAATGAGCAGTTCTTC.

CDR3: CATMPTGAYEQYF. DNA for the CDR3: TGTGCCACTATGCCGACAGGCGCCTACGAGCAGTACTTC. The V gene is TRBV5-6, the J gene TRBJ2-7, with D perhaps matching TRBD1 (6 bases). V dropped 9 bases and J dropped 2 bases, with 15 bases sitting between them. Germline V CDR1 and CDR2: SGHDT, YYEEEE. The CDR3 runs to 13 residues.

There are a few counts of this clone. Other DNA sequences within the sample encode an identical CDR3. The CDR3 DNA reads as TGTGCCAGCAGCGTAGACTCGAGAACTTACGAGCAGTACTTC. Residues: CASSVDSRTYEQYF. The chain couples TRBV9 to TRBJ2-7, with D hard to call. The CDR3 is 14 residues long. Germline loops: CDR1 SGDLS, CDR2 YYNGEE. Between the trimmed V and J ends, which lost 0 bases and 4 bases, there was a span of 11 bases.

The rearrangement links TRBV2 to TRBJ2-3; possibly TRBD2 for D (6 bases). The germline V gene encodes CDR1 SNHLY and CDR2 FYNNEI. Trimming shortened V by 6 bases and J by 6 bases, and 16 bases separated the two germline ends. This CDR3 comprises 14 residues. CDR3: CASSGWRVGDTQYF. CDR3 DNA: TGTGCCAGCAGCGGCTGGAGGGTTGGCGATACGCAGTATTTT.

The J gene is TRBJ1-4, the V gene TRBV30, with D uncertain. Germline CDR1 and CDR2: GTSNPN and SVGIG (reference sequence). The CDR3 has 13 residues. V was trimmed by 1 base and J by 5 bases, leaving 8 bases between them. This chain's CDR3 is CAWSASGNEKLFF. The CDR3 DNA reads TGTGCCTGGAGTGCAAGCGGGAATGAAAAACTGTTTTTT.

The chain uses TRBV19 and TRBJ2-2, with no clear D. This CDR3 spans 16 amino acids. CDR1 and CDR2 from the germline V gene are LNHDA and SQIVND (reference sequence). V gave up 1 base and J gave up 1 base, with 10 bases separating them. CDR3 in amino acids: CASSIVVRVNTGELFF. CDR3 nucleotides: TGTGCCAGTAGTATAGTGGTCCGGGTGAACACCGGGGAGCTGTTTTTT.

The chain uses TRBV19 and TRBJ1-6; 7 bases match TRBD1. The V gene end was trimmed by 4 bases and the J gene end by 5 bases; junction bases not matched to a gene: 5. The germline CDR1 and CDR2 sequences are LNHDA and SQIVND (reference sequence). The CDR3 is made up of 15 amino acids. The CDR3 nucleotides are TGTGCCAGTAGTAGAATTGACAGGGATAATTCACCCCTCCACTTT. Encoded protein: CASSRIDRDNSPLHF. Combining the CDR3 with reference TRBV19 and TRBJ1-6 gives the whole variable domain DGGITQSPKYLFRKEGQNVTLSCEQNLNHDAMYWYRQDPGQGLRLIYYSQIVNDFQKGDIAEGYSVSREKKESFPLTVTSAQKNPTAFYLCASSRIDRDNSPLHFGNGTRLTVT.

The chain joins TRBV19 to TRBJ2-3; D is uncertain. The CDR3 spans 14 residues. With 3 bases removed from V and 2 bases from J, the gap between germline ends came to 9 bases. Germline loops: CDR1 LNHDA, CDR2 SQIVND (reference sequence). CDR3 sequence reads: CASSIPSFTDTQYF. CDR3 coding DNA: TGTGCCAGTAGTATTCCCTCCTTCACAGATACGCAGTATTTT.

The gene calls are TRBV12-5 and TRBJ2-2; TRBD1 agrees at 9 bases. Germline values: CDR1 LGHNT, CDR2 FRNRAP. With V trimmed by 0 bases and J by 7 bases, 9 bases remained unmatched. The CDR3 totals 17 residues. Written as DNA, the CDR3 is TGTGCTAGTGGTTTGGTAAGGGCCGGGACAGGGATCGGGGAGCTGTTTTTT. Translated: CASGLVRAGTGIGELFF.

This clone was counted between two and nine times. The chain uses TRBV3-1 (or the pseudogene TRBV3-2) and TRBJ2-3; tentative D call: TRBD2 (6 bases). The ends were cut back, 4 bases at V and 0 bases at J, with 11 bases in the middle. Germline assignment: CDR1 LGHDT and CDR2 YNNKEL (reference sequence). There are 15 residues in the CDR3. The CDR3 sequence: CASSLSGPSTDTQYF. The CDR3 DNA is TGTGCCAGCAGCCTTAGCGGACCTAGCACAGATACGCAGTATTTT.

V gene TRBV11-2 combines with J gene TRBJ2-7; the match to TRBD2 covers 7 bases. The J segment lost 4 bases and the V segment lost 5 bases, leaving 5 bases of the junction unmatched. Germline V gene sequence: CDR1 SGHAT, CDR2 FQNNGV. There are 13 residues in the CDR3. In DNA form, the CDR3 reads TGTGCCAGCAGCATCACCGGGGGGTACGAGCAGTACTTC. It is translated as CASSITGGYEQYF.

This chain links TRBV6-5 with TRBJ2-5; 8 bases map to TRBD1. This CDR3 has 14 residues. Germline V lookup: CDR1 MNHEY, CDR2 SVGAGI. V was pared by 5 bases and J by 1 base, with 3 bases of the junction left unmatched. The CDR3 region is CASSRQGPQETQYF. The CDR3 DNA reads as TGTGCCAGCAGTCGACAGGGGCCCCAAGAGACCCAGTACTTC.

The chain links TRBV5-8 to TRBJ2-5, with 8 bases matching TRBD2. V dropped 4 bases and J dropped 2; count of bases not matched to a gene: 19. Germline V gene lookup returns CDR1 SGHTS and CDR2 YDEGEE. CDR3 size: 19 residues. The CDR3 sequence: CASSPTRGGPRRGQETQYF. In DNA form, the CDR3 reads TGTGCCAGCAGCCCGACCCGGGGGGGCCCCCGCCGAGGGCAAGAGACCCAGTACTTC.

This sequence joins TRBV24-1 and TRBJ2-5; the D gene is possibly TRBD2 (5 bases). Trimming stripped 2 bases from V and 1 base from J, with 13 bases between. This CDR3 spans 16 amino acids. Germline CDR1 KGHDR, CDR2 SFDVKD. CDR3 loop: CATSDSGIPRQETQYF. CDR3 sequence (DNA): TGTGCCACCAGTGATTCGGGGATCCCCCGCCAAGAGACCCAGTACTTC.

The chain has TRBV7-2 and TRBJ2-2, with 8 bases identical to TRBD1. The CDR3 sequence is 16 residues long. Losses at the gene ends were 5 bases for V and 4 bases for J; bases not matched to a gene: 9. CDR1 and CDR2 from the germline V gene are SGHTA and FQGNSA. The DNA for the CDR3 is TGTGCCAGCAGCCTAAGGGGACAGGAGACCACCGGGGAGCTGTTTTTT. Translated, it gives CASSLRGQETTGELFF.

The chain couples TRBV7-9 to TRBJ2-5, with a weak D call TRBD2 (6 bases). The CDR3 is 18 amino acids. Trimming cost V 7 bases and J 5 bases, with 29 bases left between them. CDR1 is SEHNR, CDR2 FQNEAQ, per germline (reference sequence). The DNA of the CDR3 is TGTGCCAGCACCCCCCGCCGGGACTTCGTCCCTATGTGGGAGACCCAGTACTTC. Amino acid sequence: CASTPRRDFVPMWETQYF.

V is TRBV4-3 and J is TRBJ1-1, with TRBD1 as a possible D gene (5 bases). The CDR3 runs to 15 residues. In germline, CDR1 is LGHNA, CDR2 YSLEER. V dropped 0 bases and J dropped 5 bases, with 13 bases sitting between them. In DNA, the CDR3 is TGCGCCAGCAGCCAAGATAAGGAGGGGTGGACTGAAGCTTTCTTT. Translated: CASSQDKEGWTEAFF.

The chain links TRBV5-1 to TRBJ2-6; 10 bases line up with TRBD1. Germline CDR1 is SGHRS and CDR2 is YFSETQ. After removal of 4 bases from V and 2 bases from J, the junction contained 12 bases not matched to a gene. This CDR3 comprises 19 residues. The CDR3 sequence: CASSRDQTGGGAGANVLTF. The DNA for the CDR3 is TGCGCCAGCAGCCGCGATCAGACAGGGGGCGGTGCTGGGGCCAACGTCCTGACTTTC.

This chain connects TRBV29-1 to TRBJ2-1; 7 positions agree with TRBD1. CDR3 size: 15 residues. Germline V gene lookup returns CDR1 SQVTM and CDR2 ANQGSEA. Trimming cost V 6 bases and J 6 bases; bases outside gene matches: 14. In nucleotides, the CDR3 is TGCAGCGTGGTAAAATCGGACAGGCCCTCCAATGAGCAGTTCTTC. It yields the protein CSVVKSDRPSNEQFF.

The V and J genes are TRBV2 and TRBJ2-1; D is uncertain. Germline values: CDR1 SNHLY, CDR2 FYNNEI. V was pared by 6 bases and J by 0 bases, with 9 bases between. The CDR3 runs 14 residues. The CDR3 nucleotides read TGTGCCAGCAGGGCCGATGCCTCCTACAATGAGCAGTTCTTC. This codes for CASRADASYNEQFF.